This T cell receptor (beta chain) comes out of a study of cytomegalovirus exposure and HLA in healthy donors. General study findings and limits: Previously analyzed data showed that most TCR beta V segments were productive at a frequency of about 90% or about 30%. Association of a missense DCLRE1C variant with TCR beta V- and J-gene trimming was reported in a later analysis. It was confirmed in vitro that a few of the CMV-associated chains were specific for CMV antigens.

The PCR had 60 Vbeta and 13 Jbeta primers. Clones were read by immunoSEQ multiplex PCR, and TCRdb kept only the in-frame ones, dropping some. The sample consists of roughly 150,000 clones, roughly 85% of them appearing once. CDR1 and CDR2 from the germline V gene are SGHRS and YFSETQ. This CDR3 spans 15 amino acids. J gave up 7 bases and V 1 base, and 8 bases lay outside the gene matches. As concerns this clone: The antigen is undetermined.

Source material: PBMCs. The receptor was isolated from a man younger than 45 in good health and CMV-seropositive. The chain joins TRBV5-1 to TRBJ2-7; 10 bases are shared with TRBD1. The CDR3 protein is CASSLRGTGAGEQYF. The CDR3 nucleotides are TGCGCCAGCAGCTTGCGAGGGACAGGGGCAGGGGAGCAGTACTTC.